A single sample is the source of the 23 T cell receptor beta chains below, sequenced in a study of human T cells and chemical hapten exposure. TCRdb re-derived calls from the RACE reads in MiXCR, one entry per CDR3 protein. The sample shows 40,000 to 50,000 distinct CDR3 sequences, about 4% of them seen only once. Regarding time point: patch test 1, 2 weeks after DPC sensitization. The treatment denotes: therapeutic diphenylcyclopropenone sensitization with weekly scalp DPC. Total RNA extraction was carried out from unfractionated whole blood. The starting material was whole blood, obtained in connection with sensitization to the hapten diphenylcyclopropenone (DPC). The receptors derive from a man aged 50 to 59 with alopecia areata. Some clones in this sample may be carry-over from other donors' samples.

This clonotype occurred many times. The chain carries TRBV20-1 and TRBJ2-7, with 8 bases lining up with TRBD1. V dropped 4 bases and J dropped 3; count of bases not matched to a gene: 11. There are 15 residues in the CDR3. CDR1 is DFQATT and CDR2 is SNEGSKA in the germline V gene (reference sequence). CDR3 sequence: CSAIGVTGGYYEQYF. As DNA, the CDR3 is TGCAGTGCTATAGGGGTAACAGGGGGATACTACGAGCAGTACTTC.

This clonotype was counted only a few times. The chain has TRBV27 and TRBJ2-2, with D perhaps TRBD2 (6 bases). V lost 6 bases and J 1 base, leaving 12 bases between the germline ends. CDR3 length: 15 residues. Per the germline V gene, CDR1 is MNHEY and CDR2 is SMNVEV (reference sequence). Here the CDR3 reads CASSRGNWNTGELFF. The CDR3 bases are TGTGCCAGCAGCCGCGGGAATTGGAACACCGGGGAGCTGTTTTTT.

This clonotype was counted a few times. This chain joins TRBV4-1 and TRBJ1-1; 7 nucleotides align to TRBD1. This CDR3 spans 16 amino acids. J gave up 0 bases and V 3 bases, and 7 bases lay outside the gene matches. The germline V gene has CDR1 MGHRA and CDR2 YSYEKL. CDR3 sequence: CASSQGTAGMNTEAFF. The CDR3 region has the DNA TGCGCCAGCAGCCAGGGGACAGCGGGGATGAACACTGAAGCTTTCTTT.

This clonotype was seen a few times. The V and J genes are TRBV9 and TRBJ2-1; 7 bases agree with TRBD2. There are 16 residues in the CDR3. Germline trimming cut 4 bases from V and 2 bases from J; bases unmatched to any gene: 9. CDR1 SGDLS and CDR2 YYNGEE come from the germline V gene. The CDR3 bases are TGTGCCAGCAGCCAGGCGGGCGGGAGTACCTACAATGAGCAGTTCTTC. Its translation: CASSQAGGSTYNEQFF.

This clonotype came up many times. The chain couples TRBV29-1 to TRBJ2-3, with 8 nucleotides matching TRBD2. V was pared by 5 bases and J by 1 base, with 8 bases of the junction left unmatched. Germline values: CDR1 SQVTM, CDR2 ANQGSEA. There are 15 residues in the CDR3. CDR3 sequence (DNA): TGCAGCGTTTGGGGCAGCGGGAGCGGCACAGATACGCAGTATTTT. Protein: CSVWGSGSGTDTQYF.

This clonotype showed up many times. V is TRBV9 and J is TRBJ1-1; D is perhaps TRBD1 (6 bases). CDR3 length: 14 amino acids. Per germline, CDR1 SGDLS and CDR2 YYNGEE. V was shortened by 3 bases and J by 0 bases, with 9 bases between the two germline ends. CDR3 loop: CASSGGQVNTEAFF. CDR3 nucleotides: TGTGCCAGCAGCGGGGGACAAGTGAACACTGAAGCTTTCTTT.

At least ten counts were recorded for this clonotype. The J gene is TRBJ2-3, the V gene TRBV7-2, with 8 bases that match TRBD1. CDR1 and CDR2 (germline): SGHTA, FQGNSA. V gave up 4 bases and J gave up 0 bases; unmatched junction bases: 3. The CDR3 has 15 residues. The CDR3 is CASSSGQGSTDTQYF. CDR3 bases: TGTGCCAGCAGCTCCGGACAGGGAAGCACAGATACGCAGTATTTT. The full variable domain, its missing parts supplied by reference TRBV7-2 and TRBJ2-3, is GAGVSQSPSNKVTEKGKDVELRCDPISGHTALYWYRQSLGQGLEFLIYFQGNSAPDKSGLPSDRFSAERTGGSVSTLTIQRTQQEDSAVYLCASSSGQGSTDTQYFGPGTRLTVL.

The sample holds many counts of this clonotype. The chain is built from TRBV10-3 and TRBJ2-3, with a possible D match to TRBD1 (6 bases). Germline CDR1 is ENHRY and CDR2 is SYGVKD. The CDR3 is 15 amino acids. V dropped 6 bases and J dropped 3 bases, with 16 bases sitting between them. The CDR3 spells CAIRPGQPQTDTQYF. CDR3 nucleotides: TGTGCCATCAGGCCGGGACAACCCCAGACAGATACGCAGTATTTT.

This clonotype showed up many times. The V gene is TRBV6-2 or TRBV6-3, the J gene TRBJ2-1, with 12 bases fitting TRBD2. V lost 8 bases and J lost 7; bases outside the gene matches: 12. This CDR3 has 16 residues. CDR1 is MNHEY and CDR2 is SVGEGT in the germline V gene. CDR3 sequence: CASRPKGTSGRNEQFF. In nucleotides, the CDR3 is TGTGCCAGCCGTCCCAAGGGTACTAGCGGGAGGAATGAGCAGTTCTTC.

This clonotype came up many times. The chain employs TRBV27 and TRBJ2-7, with a tentative D call TRBD2 (6 bases). CDR1 and CDR2 (germline): MNHEY, SMNVEV (reference sequence). This CDR3 has 12 amino acids. Trimming took off 8 bases at V and 4 bases at J, with 12 bases between the two ends. This CDR3 is CASGYGTYEQYF. For the CDR3, the DNA is TGTGCCAGCGGATATGGGACTTACGAGCAGTACTTC.

CDR3 in amino acids: CASSAPATKGASEQFF. DNA of the CDR3: TGTGCCAGTAGTGCCCCTGCTACCAAGGGAGCTAGTGAGCAGTTCTTC. The rearrangement links TRBV19 to TRBJ2-1, with TRBD2 as a possible D gene (5 bases). V was pared by 5 bases and J by 9 bases, with 23 bases between. Germline values: CDR1 LNHDA, CDR2 SQIVND (reference sequence). CDR3 length: 16 residues. The variable domain in full, with the rest retrieved from reference TRBV19 and TRBJ2-1, is DGGITQSPKYLFRKEGQNVTLSCEQNLNHDAMYWYRQDPGQGLRLIYYSQIVNDFQKGDIAEGYSVSREKKESFPLTVTSAQKNPTAFYLCASSAPATKGASEQFFGPGTRLTVL.

There are a few counts of this clonotype. The chain has TRBV5-1 and TRBJ2-7, with D unclear. In germline, CDR1 is SGHRS, CDR2 YFSETQ. With 0 bases removed from V and 4 bases from J, the gap between germline ends came to 5 bases. The length of the CDR3 is 12 residues. The CDR3 protein is CASSLDGYEQYF. The CDR3 nucleotides read TGCGCCAGCAGCTTGGACGGATACGAGCAGTACTTC. Drawing the rest from reference TRBV5-1 and TRBJ2-7, the complete variable domain is KAGVTQTPRYLIKTRGQQVTLSCSPISGHRSVSWYQQTPGQGLQFLFEYFSETQRNKGNFPGRFSGRQFSNSRSEMNVSTLELGDSALYLCASSLDGYEQYFGPGTRLTVT.

This clonotype was seen at least ten times. This chain links TRBV24-1 with TRBJ1-2, with 8 positions matching TRBD1. This CDR3 spans 15 amino acids. The trim removed 3 bases at V and 2 bases at J, leaving 4 bases unmatched. Germline loops: CDR1 KGHDR, CDR2 SFDVKD. CDR3 in amino acids: CATSDTGQGNYGYTF. CDR3 DNA: TGTGCCACCAGTGATACAGGACAGGGCAACTATGGCTACACCTTC.

This clonotype was seen ten or more times. The rearrangement uses TRBV7-2 and TRBJ2-7, with D perhaps matching TRBD2 (6 bases). In germline, CDR1 is SGHTA, CDR2 FQGNSA. The CDR3 runs 14 residues. Trimming removed 5 bases from V and 2 bases from J, with 13 bases in between. CDR3 sequence reads: CASSPLSGAYEQYF. The CDR3 DNA reads as TGTGCCAGCAGCCCGCTTTCGGGAGCCTACGAGCAGTACTTC.

This clonotype has ten or more counts. V is TRBV4-1 and J is TRBJ1-3, with no clear D. The ends were cut back, 1 base at V and 0 bases at J, with 10 bases in the middle. In germline, CDR1 is MGHRA, CDR2 YSYEKL. This CDR3 spans 16 amino acids. The CDR3 is CASSQGPRSSGNTIYF. The CDR3 region has the DNA TGCGCCAGCAGCCAAGGCCCGCGGAGCTCTGGAAACACCATATATTTT.

In its sample, this clonotype was seen many times. The chain links TRBV27 to TRBJ2-3; TRBD2 aligns across 7 bases. This CDR3 contains 15 residues. Unmatched junction bases numbered 6, after V lost 5 bases and J lost 1 base. Germline loops: CDR1 MNHEY, CDR2 SMNVEV (reference sequence). Here the CDR3 reads CASSTPGLRTDTQYF. The CDR3 DNA reads as TGTGCCAGCAGTACCCCGGGACTACGCACAGATACGCAGTATTTT.

Ten or more counts support this clonotype. The V gene is TRBV7-9, the J gene TRBJ2-1, with D maybe TRBD2 (5 bases). CDR3 length equals 13 residues. The V gene's germline CDR1 is SEHNR and CDR2 FQNEAQ (reference sequence). With 5 bases removed from V and 12 bases from J, the gap between germline ends came to 17 bases. DNA for the CDR3: TGTGCCAGCAGCCCAATGACCCCCCGGGGGCAGTTCTTC. It codes for CASSPMTPRGQFF.

This clonotype was counted ten times or more. The rearrangement joins TRBV7-9 to TRBJ1-1, with TRBD1 identical over 9 bases. With 3 bases clipped from V and 6 bases from J, the junction kept 5 bases outside the gene matches. The germline V gene has CDR1 SEHNR and CDR2 FQNEAQ (reference sequence). This CDR3 has 14 residues. The CDR3 spells CASSLTGGIAEAFF. The CDR3 bases are TGTGCCAGCAGCTTGACAGGGGGAATCGCTGAAGCTTTCTTT.

In this sample, this clonotype turned up many times. V is TRBV3-1 and J is TRBJ1-4, with TRBD1 identical over 7 bases. Germline loops: CDR1 LGHDT, CDR2 YNNKEL (reference sequence). This CDR3 contains 14 residues. V shed 4 bases and J 3 bases; nucleotides not matched to a gene: 2. The CDR3 region has the DNA TGTGCCAGCAGCCCCGGGACAGCTAATGAAAAACTGTTTTTT. It encodes CASSPGTANEKLFF.

This clonotype has a count of ten or more. The rearrangement joins TRBV5-1 to TRBJ1-4; TRBD1 might be the D (6 bases). This CDR3 is 16 amino acids long. Trimming left V 4 bases short and J 4 bases short, with 17 bases between. The germline CDR1 and CDR2 sequences are SGHRS and YFSETQ. The CDR3 coding sequence is TGCGCCAGCAGCGCCACCGGGACAAGCCTTAATGAAAAACTGTTTTTT. Its translation is CASSATGTSLNEKLFF. The whole variable domain, remainder taken from reference TRBV5-1 and TRBJ1-4, is KAGVTQTPRYLIKTRGQQVTLSCSPISGHRSVSWYQQTPGQGLQFLFEYFSETQRNKGNFPGRFSGRQFSNSRSEMNVSTLELGDSALYLCASSATGTSLNEKLFFGSGTQLSVL.

This chain connects TRBV19 to TRBJ2-7; 7 bases fit TRBD2. The CDR3 length is 13 residues. CDR1 is LNHDA and CDR2 is SQIVND in the germline V gene (reference sequence). Germline trimming cut 5 bases from V and 3 bases from J; bases unmatched to any gene: 4. The CDR3, as DNA: TGTGCCAGTAGTGGCGGGAGTTACTACGAGCAGTACTTC. Protein product: CASSGGSYYEQYF.

This clonotype was observed a handful of times. The chain links TRBV7-7 to TRBJ2-7; unclear D gene. This CDR3 spans 11 amino acids. V dropped 2 bases and J dropped 7 bases, with 6 bases sitting between them. Germline CDR1 is SSHAT and CDR2 is FNYEAQ (reference sequence). The chain's CDR3 is CASSLNREQYF. CDR3 sequence (DNA): TGTGCCAGCAGCTTAAATCGTGAGCAGTACTTC.

The sample holds many counts of this clonotype. V is TRBV18 and J is TRBJ2-6, with D unresolved. The V gene's germline CDR1 is KGHSH and CDR2 LQKENI. V lost 0 bases and J lost 0, with 18 bases in between. CDR3 length equals 20 residues. The CDR3 region is CASSPPSVASLYSGANVLTF. The CDR3 DNA is TGTGCCAGCTCACCACCATCAGTCGCATCTCTCTACTCTGGGGCCAACGTCCTGACTTTC. The variable domain in full, with the rest retrieved from reference TRBV18 and TRBJ2-6, is NAGVMQNPRHLVRRRGQEARLRCSPMKGHSHVYWYRQLPEEGLKFMVYLQKENIIDESGMPKERFSAEFPKEGPSILRIQQVVRGDSAAYFCASSPPSVASLYSGANVLTFGAGSRLTVL.